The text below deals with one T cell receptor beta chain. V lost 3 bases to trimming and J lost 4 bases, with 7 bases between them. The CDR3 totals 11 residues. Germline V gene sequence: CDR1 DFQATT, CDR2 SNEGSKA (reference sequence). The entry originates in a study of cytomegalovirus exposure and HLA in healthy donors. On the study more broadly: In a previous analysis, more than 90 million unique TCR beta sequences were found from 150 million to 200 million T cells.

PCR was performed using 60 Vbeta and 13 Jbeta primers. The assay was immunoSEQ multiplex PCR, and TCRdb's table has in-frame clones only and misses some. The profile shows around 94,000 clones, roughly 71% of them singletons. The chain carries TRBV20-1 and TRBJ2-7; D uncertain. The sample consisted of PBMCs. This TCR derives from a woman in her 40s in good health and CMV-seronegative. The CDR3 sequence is CSASSSYEQYF. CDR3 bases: TGCAGTGCTAGCTCCAGTTACGAGCAGTACTTC.